This T cell receptor beta chain was found in a study of blood T cell repertoires in COVID-19. Study details: COVID-19 samples, acute and convalescent, were from the United States, Italy and Spain. PBMCs, B-cell-depleted T cells, or T cells provided the cDNA or gDNA that made up the material.

CDR1 and CDR2 (germline): MNHNY, SVGAGI (reference sequence). This CDR3 is built from 13 residues. V dropped 7 bases and J dropped 7 bases, with 14 bases sitting between them. As originally analysed: For nucleated cells, counts were estimated from reference gene primer amplification. Only in-frame clones appear in the TCRdb table, and some are missing; sequencing was by immunoSEQ multiplex PCR. V, J and clone size derive from that table, while D and trimming were established from the DNA sequence. The repertoire consists of approximately 440,000 clones, with around 88% occurring once and the leading ten covering around 12%. During active infection, Seattle patients enrolled and were then monitored through disease.

The gene calls are TRBV6-6 and TRBJ2-1; a weak D match, TRBD1 (7 bases). Source material: peripheral blood. The receptor comes from a woman between 50 and 59 years old with COVID-19, enrolled during active disease. CDR3 sequence: CASTPTGRNEQFF. The CDR3 DNA is TGTGCCAGCACCCCGACAGGGAGGAATGAGCAGTTCTTC.